The rows below give T cell receptor beta chains drawn from one sample of a study of Ad26.COV2.S vaccination and SARS-CoV-2 variants. Clones were sequenced by immunoSEQ multiplex PCR, and TCRdb holds only the in-frame ones, with some missing. The sample records about 480,000 clones, around 88% being singletons. Sequenced here: peripheral blood, sampled in a trial of Ad26.COV2.S vaccine versus placebo. These receptors all come from a person aged 18-60 years who received the Ad26.COV2.S COVID-19 vaccine or a placebo. CDR3s include the opening cysteine and the closing phenylalanine or tryptophan. Fields, in order: V gene, J gene, clone size, D gene, CDR3 protein, CDR3 DNA. D genes are given only for firm matches. The size of a clone is reported for some rows only, either as once, few or many, or as a class for expanded clones.

V gene: TRBV27
J gene: TRBJ2-7
clone size: NA
D gene: NA
CDR3 protein: CASRKQGNAEQYF
CDR3 DNA: TGTGCCAGCAGAAAACAGGGTAACGCCGAGCAGTACTTC

V gene: TRBV19
J gene: TRBJ2-2
clone size: NA
D gene: TRBD1
CDR3 protein: CASSMTGSNTGELFF
CDR3 DNA: TGTGCCAGTAGTATGACAGGGTCCAACACCGGGGAGCTGTTTTTT

V gene: TRBV25-1
J gene: TRBJ1-1
clone size: NA
D gene: NA
CDR3 protein: CASSFGQPNTEAFF
CDR3 DNA: TGTGCCAGCAGTTTCGGACAGCCGAACACTGAAGCTTTCTTT

V gene: TRBV28
J gene: TRBJ2-7
clone size: NA
D gene: NA
CDR3 protein: CASSPGPIEQYF
CDR3 DNA: TGTGCCAGCAGTCCGGGACCCATCGAGCAGTACTTC

V gene: TRBV6-5
J gene: TRBJ1-5
clone size: NA
D gene: TRBD1
CDR3 protein: CASGTGDPDQPQHF
CDR3 DNA: TGTGCCAGCGGTACAGGGGATCCGGATCAGCCCCAGCATTTT

V gene: TRBV7-2
J gene: TRBJ1-6
clone size: NA
D gene: NA
CDR3 protein: CASSPYRATTNSPLHF
CDR3 DNA: TGTGCCAGCAGCCCCTACCGAGCCACTACGAATTCACCCCTCCACTTT

V gene: TRBV18
J gene: TRBJ2-6
clone size: NA
D gene: NA
CDR3 protein: CASSPPHRGANVLTF
CDR3 DNA: TGTGCCAGCTCACCACCCCACAGGGGGGCCAACGTCCTGACTTTC

V gene: TRBV18
J gene: TRBJ2-1
clone size: NA
D gene: TRBD2
CDR3 protein: CASSPFGGSSYNEQFF
CDR3 DNA: TGTGCCAGCTCACCGTTCGGGGGGAGCTCCTACAATGAGCAGTTCTTC

V gene: TRBV5-5
J gene: TRBJ2-4
clone size: NA
D gene: TRBD2
CDR3 protein: CASSPGLAQIMYF
CDR3 DNA: TGTGCCAGCAGCCCGGGACTAGCCCAAATCATGTACTTC

V gene: TRBV12-2
J gene: TRBJ2-5
clone size: NA
D gene: NA
CDR3 protein: CASRQKTGGPQETQYF
CDR3 DNA: TGTGCAAGTCGCCAGAAGACAGGGGGTCCTCAAGAGACCCAGTACTTC

V gene: TRBV5-1
J gene: TRBJ1-2
clone size: NA
D gene: TRBD1
CDR3 protein: CASSSGTVTNYGYTF
CDR3 DNA: TGCGCCAGCAGCTCTGGGACAGTGACTAACTATGGCTACACCTTC

V gene: TRBV9
J gene: TRBJ1-2
clone size: NA
D gene: NA
CDR3 protein: CASSLDTVRYTF
CDR3 DNA: TGTGCCAGCAGCCTTGACACCGTACGCTACACCTTC

V gene: TRBV30
J gene: TRBJ1-4
clone size: NA
D gene: NA
CDR3 protein: CAWSVLEKLFF
CDR3 DNA: TGTGCCTGGAGTGTACTTGAAAAACTGTTTTTT

V gene: TRBV19
J gene: TRBJ2-2
clone size: NA
D gene: TRBD2
CDR3 protein: CASSRIAQGGLAGDTGELFF
CDR3 DNA: TGTGCCAGTAGTAGGATCGCCCAGGGAGGACTAGCGGGGGACACCGGGGAGCTGTTTTTT

V gene: TRBV30
J gene: TRBJ1-2
clone size: NA
D gene: TRBD1
CDR3 protein: CAWSRDRLNYGYTF
CDR3 DNA: TGTGCCTGGAGCCGGGACAGGCTAAACTATGGCTACACCTTC

V gene: TRBV6-5
J gene: TRBJ2-2
clone size: NA
D gene: NA
CDR3 protein: CASSRRQGNTGELFF
CDR3 DNA: TGTGCCAGCAGTCGTAGGCAGGGTAACACCGGGGAGCTGTTTTTT

V gene: TRBV6-5
J gene: TRBJ1-5
clone size: NA
D gene: TRBD1
CDR3 protein: CASRIGQGNQPQHF
CDR3 DNA: TGTGCCAGCAGAATCGGACAGGGTAATCAGCCCCAGCATTTT

V gene: TRBV12-3/TRBV12-4
J gene: TRBJ2-2
clone size: NA
D gene: NA
CDR3 protein: CASSAGVGELFF
CDR3 DNA: TGTGCCAGCAGTGCAGGGGTCGGGGAGCTGTTTTTT

V gene: TRBV19
J gene: TRBJ2-2
clone size: NA
D gene: NA
CDR3 protein: CASRGLGIDTGELFF
CDR3 DNA: TGTGCCAGTAGAGGTCTGGGGATAGACACCGGGGAGCTGTTTTTT

V gene: TRBV20-1
J gene: TRBJ2-3
clone size: NA
D gene: NA
CDR3 protein: CSAREDTQYF
CDR3 DNA: TGCAGTGCTAGAGAGGATACGCAGTATTTT

V gene: TRBV6-1
J gene: TRBJ2-2
clone size: NA
D gene: TRBD1
CDR3 protein: CASSDPRGTGNTGELFF
CDR3 DNA: TGTGCCAGCAGTGATCCAAGAGGGACAGGGAACACCGGGGAGCTGTTTTTT

V gene: TRBV18
J gene: TRBJ2-7
clone size: NA
D gene: TRBD1
CDR3 protein: CASSTQGQGAYEQYF
CDR3 DNA: TGTGCCAGCTCCACCCAGGGACAGGGGGCTTACGAGCAGTACTTC

V gene: TRBV9
J gene: TRBJ2-1
clone size: NA
D gene: NA
CDR3 protein: CASSVGARGFGDEQFF
CDR3 DNA: TGTGCCAGCAGCGTAGGGGCTAGAGGGTTTGGCGATGAGCAGTTCTTC

V gene: TRBV9
J gene: TRBJ2-4
clone size: NA
D gene: TRBD1
CDR3 protein: CASTRQGIGNIQYF
CDR3 DNA: TGTGCCAGCACCCGACAGGGTATCGGAAACATTCAGTACTTC

V gene: TRBV7-9
J gene: TRBJ1-3
clone size: NA
D gene: NA
CDR3 protein: CASRGASGNTIYF
CDR3 DNA: TGTGCCAGCAGGGGGGCCTCTGGAAACACCATATATTTT

V gene: TRBV19
J gene: TRBJ2-7
clone size: NA
D gene: NA
CDR3 protein: CASSTAGLAGSEQYF
CDR3 DNA: TGTGCCAGTAGTACGGCCGGGCTTGCGGGGTCGGAGCAGTACTTC

V gene: TRBV19
J gene: TRBJ1-2
clone size: NA
D gene: NA
CDR3 protein: CASSIAGNYGYTF
CDR3 DNA: TGTGCCAGTAGTATAGCAGGGAACTATGGCTACACCTTC

V gene: TRBV3-1/TRBV3-2
J gene: TRBJ2-1
clone size: once
D gene: NA
CDR3 protein: CASSRDHASNEQFF
CDR3 DNA: TGTGCCAGCAGCCGGGACCATGCGTCCAATGAGCAGTTCTTC

V gene: TRBV25-1
J gene: TRBJ2-3
clone size: NA
D gene: NA
CDR3 protein: CASSPPGPGAPVTQYF
CDR3 DNA: TGTGCCAGCAGTCCCCCCGGACCGGGGGCGCCGGTTACGCAGTATTTT

V gene: TRBV18
J gene: TRBJ2-1
clone size: NA
D gene: TRBD2
CDR3 protein: CASSPGLGIYNEQFF
CDR3 DNA: TGTGCCAGCTCACCGGGACTAGGAATATACAATGAGCAGTTCTTC

V gene: TRBV24-1
J gene: TRBJ1-5
clone size: NA
D gene: NA
CDR3 protein: CATSDQRQPQGTQHF
CDR3 DNA: TGTGCCACCAGTGACCAAAGACAGCCCCAAGGGACCCAGCATTTT

V gene: TRBV9
J gene: TRBJ2-1
clone size: NA
D gene: TRBD2
CDR3 protein: CASSPSGSIPNEQFF
CDR3 DNA: TGTGCCAGCAGCCCGAGCGGGAGTATCCCCAATGAGCAGTTCTTC

V gene: TRBV19
J gene: TRBJ2-3
clone size: NA
D gene: NA
CDR3 protein: CASSPTSGLDTQYF
CDR3 DNA: TGTGCCAGTAGTCCTACTTCGGGACTAGATACGCAGTATTTT

V gene: TRBV2
J gene: TRBJ2-2
clone size: NA
D gene: TRBD2
CDR3 protein: CASRETSGGMNTGELFF
CDR3 DNA: TGTGCCAGCAGGGAAACTAGCGGGGGGATGAACACCGGGGAGCTGTTTTTT

V gene: TRBV4-3
J gene: TRBJ2-7
clone size: NA
D gene: TRBD2
CDR3 protein: CASSQESGGSYEQYF
CDR3 DNA: TGCGCCAGCAGCCAAGAGTCCGGGGGGAGCTACGAGCAGTACTTC

V gene: TRBV7-8
J gene: TRBJ2-7
clone size: NA
D gene: TRBD1
CDR3 protein: CASSWGRGTGYEQYF
CDR3 DNA: TGTGCCAGCAGCTGGGGGAGAGGGACAGGATACGAGCAGTACTTC

V gene: TRBV6-2/TRBV6-3
J gene: TRBJ2-1
clone size: NA
D gene: TRBD2
CDR3 protein: CASSSGLAGGKTYNEQFF
CDR3 DNA: TGTGCCAGCAGCTCGGGACTAGCGGGAGGGAAGACCTACAATGAGCAGTTCTTC

V gene: TRBV12-3/TRBV12-4
J gene: TRBJ2-1
clone size: NA
D gene: NA
CDR3 protein: CASSSSSSLEQFF
CDR3 DNA: TGTGCCAGCAGTTCTTCTAGTTCGCTTGAGCAGTTCTTC

V gene: TRBV6-5
J gene: TRBJ1-1
clone size: NA
D gene: NA
CDR3 protein: CASSRLGGVNTEAFF
CDR3 DNA: TGTGCCAGCAGTCGCCTCGGAGGGGTGAACACTGAAGCTTTCTTT